Listed below are T cell receptor beta chains from one sample, sequenced in a study of response to subunit inactivated influenza vaccine. TCRdb re-derived calls from the RT-PCR reads in MiXCR, one entry per CDR3 protein. The sample yields hundreds of thousands of distinct CDR3 sequences, 14% seen once. The starting material was PBMCs from blood, obtained approximately 15 days before vaccination. These receptors came from a man aged 50-59 years who received an inactivated influenza vaccine. CDR3s include the opening cysteine and the closing phenylalanine or tryptophan. Fields, in order: clone size, J gene, V gene, D gene, CDR3 DNA, CDR3 protein. D genes are given only for firm matches. Clone sizes are given selectively: once, few, many, or a class where the clone is expanded.

>few|TRBJ2-1|TRBV27|TRBD1
TGTGCCAGCAGTTTAAACACAGGGGGTGAGCAGTTCTTC
CASSLNTGGEQFF
>-|TRBJ1-3|TRBV3-1|-
TGTGCCAGCAGCCAATCTTCGACTGGAAACACCATATATTTT
CASSQSSTGNTIYF
>few|TRBJ2-1|TRBV6-5|-
TGTGCCAGCAGTTCCCCAAAGGATGCATACAATGAGCAGTTCTTC
CASSSPKDAYNEQFF
>-|TRBJ2-4|TRBV30|-
TGTGCCTCAGACTACCTAGCCAAAAACATTCAGTACTTC
CASDYLAKNIQYF
>few|TRBJ2-5|TRBV6-2/TRBV6-3|-
TGTGCCAGCAGCCTCGGTGGGGCCAAGTACTTC
CASSLGGAKYF
>few|TRBJ2-2|TRBV12-3/TRBV12-4|-
TGTGCCAGCGGTACAGGCTTGAACACCGGGGAGCTGTTTTTT
CASGTGLNTGELFF
>few|TRBJ2-3|TRBV11-1|-
TGTGCCAGCAGCTTAGCGAAGCGGGTTGGTATCGGGGCAGATACGCAGTATTTT
CASSLAKRVGIGADTQYF
>few|TRBJ2-1|TRBV29-1|TRBD2
TGCAGCGTTCTAGCGGGAGGGTCCTACAATGAGCAGTTCTTC
CSVLAGGSYNEQFF
>-|TRBJ1-2|TRBV12-3/TRBV12-4|-
TGTGCCAGCAGTTTAACGGGGGCTTTCTATGGCTACACCTTC
CASSLTGAFYGYTF
>-|TRBJ1-1|TRBV20-1|TRBD1
TGCAGTGCTAGCCCGGGACAGTCCTATCTTCGAGCTTTCTTT
CSASPGQSYLRAFF
>-|TRBJ1-3|TRBV6-5|-
TGTGCCAGCAGTTCAGGGGCCTATTCTGGAAACACCATATATTTT
CASSSGAYSGNTIYF
>many|TRBJ2-3|TRBV13|TRBD1
TGTGCCAGCAGCTTGGGACAGCCTAGCACAGATACGCAGTATTTT
CASSLGQPSTDTQYF
>few|TRBJ2-3|TRBV24-1|TRBD2
TGTGCCACCCGAGCCAGCGGGGGTCACACAGATACGCAGTATTTT
CATRASGGHTDTQYF
>-|TRBJ1-1|TRBV4-2|-
TGTGCCAGCAGCCAAGATTCCTCGAACACTGAAGCTTTCTTT
CASSQDSSNTEAFF
>-|TRBJ2-7|TRBV11-2|TRBD2
TGTGCCAGCAGCTTAGCGGTCAGCGGGAGGGCCTTCGAGCAGTACTTC
CASSLAVSGRAFEQYF
>many|TRBJ1-6|TRBV28|-
TGTGCCAGCATCGGGGAACCACAAGCCTATAATTCACCCCTCCACTTT
CASIGEPQAYNSPLHF
>-|TRBJ1-5|TRBV28|-
TGTGCCAGCAGTTTAATTGCACTTCATGGCAGTGACAGCAATCAGCCCCAGCATTTT
CASSLIALHGSDSNQPQHF
>-|TRBJ2-3|TRBV4-1|TRBD1
TGCGCCAGCAGCCATCGACAGGGGCAGGGAGGTACGCAGTATTTT
CASSHRQGQGGTQYF
>few|TRBJ2-2|TRBV12-3/TRBV12-4|TRBD2
TGTGCCAGCAGTTCGGGGGGGGCGTTCACCGGGGAGCTGTTTTTT
CASSSGGAFTGELFF
>few|TRBJ2-1|TRBV6-5|-
TGTGCCAGCAGTTACTCGTTAGCGGCCTCTTCTTGGGAGCAGTTCTTC
CASSYSLAASSWEQFF
>-|TRBJ2-7|TRBV29-1|-
TGCAGCGTTGTGGCGGCAGGGGACGAGCAGTACTTC
CSVVAAGDEQYF
>few|TRBJ2-1|TRBV20-1|TRBD2
TGCAGTGCTAGAGATCGGCTAGCGGTTTACAATGAGCAGTTCTTC
CSARDRLAVYNEQFF
>few|TRBJ2-1|TRBV24-1|TRBD2
TGTGCCACCAGTGATTCGCGGACTAGCGGGGTCTACAATGAGCAGTTCTTC
CATSDSRTSGVYNEQFF
>-|TRBJ2-7|TRBV6-1|-
TGTGCCAGCAGTGATTTGGGAGTGCGGGAGCAGTACTTC
CASSDLGVREQYF
>few|TRBJ2-3|TRBV7-2|-
TGTGCCAGCAGCCCCCGAGGGGTTCGAACAGATACGCAGTATTTT
CASSPRGVRTDTQYF
>-|TRBJ2-5|TRBV28|-
TGTGCCAGCAGTCGTTACTACGGGGAGACCCAGTACTTC
CASSRYYGETQYF
>-|TRBJ2-3|TRBV5-1|TRBD1
TGCGCCAGCAGCAAGGGACAGGGGGGCTCAGATACGCAGTATTTT
CASSKGQGGSDTQYF
>-|TRBJ1-4|TRBV29-1|-
TGCAGCGTTGGGCAGGGGAATGAAAAACTGTTTTTT
CSVGQGNEKLFF
>few|TRBJ2-5|TRBV4-2|TRBD2
TGTGCCAGCAGCCAAGAAGAGGGACTAGTCCAAGAGACCCAGTACTTC
CASSQEEGLVQETQYF
>few|TRBJ1-1|TRBV11-2|-
TGTGCCAGCAGCTTAGCTCCGAGAACTGAAGCTTTCTTT
CASSLAPRTEAFF
>few|TRBJ2-1|TRBV12-3/TRBV12-4|-
TGTGCCAGCAGTTTAGCGCAACTAGCCCATGAGCAGTTCTTC
CASSLAQLAHEQFF
>-|TRBJ1-2|TRBV4-3|-
TGCGCCAGCAGCCAAGATTACATCTCCGGGGCCTACACCTTC
CASSQDYISGAYTF
>-|TRBJ1-5|TRBV15|-
TGTGCCACAAAACACAGGGAAACTACAAATCAGCCCCAGCATTTT
CATKHRETTNQPQHF
>-|TRBJ2-4|TRBV10-3|-
TGTGCCATCAGTGAGAGGAACCCAGCCCAAGCCAAAAACATTCAGTACTTC
CAISERNPAQAKNIQYF
>few|TRBJ2-7|TRBV5-1|-
TGCGCCAGCAGCTTGGGGGCCGGGACTTCCACCTACGAGCAGTACTTC
CASSLGAGTSTYEQYF
>many|TRBJ2-3|TRBV13|-
TGTGCCAGCAGCGGGCAAAGGGGCGGGGATACGCAGTATTTT
CASSGQRGGDTQYF
>-|TRBJ1-5|TRBV7-2|-
TGTGCCAGCAGCCCGTGGAGTAGCCAGCCCCAGCATTTT
CASSPWSSQPQHF
>-|TRBJ2-5|TRBV9|-
TGTGCCAGCAGCGTAGGGGCACCTTCGGAAGAGACCCAGTACTTC
CASSVGAPSEETQYF
>few|TRBJ1-6|TRBV4-1|TRBD1
TGCGCCAGCAGCCACGGACAGGCCTCAGGGCCCCTCCACTTT
CASSHGQASGPLHF
>few|TRBJ1-2|TRBV12-3/TRBV12-4|-
TGTGCCAGCAGTCGCCCTGGGGCTAACTATGGCTACACCTTC
CASSRPGANYGYTF
>-|TRBJ2-7|TRBV7-7|-
TGTGCTAGCAGCTTAGATCCCGCCTACGAGCAGTACTTC
CASSLDPAYEQYF
>few|TRBJ2-5|TRBV2|-
TGTGCCAGCGCTCGGCAGGGCCTTAATCTCCAAGAGACCCAGTACTTC
CASARQGLNLQETQYF
>-|TRBJ2-3|TRBV7-3|TRBD2
TGTGCCAGCAGCTTAAACGGGAGGGCCGGGTTGACAGATACGCAGTATTTT
CASSLNGRAGLTDTQYF
>-|TRBJ2-3|TRBV3-1|-
TGTGCCAGCAGCCAAGAAGGAGGGAGTGGAACAGATACGCAGTATTTT
CASSQEGGSGTDTQYF
>-|TRBJ1-2|TRBV6-1|TRBD1
TGTGCCAGCAGTCCAGGAAACAGGGGGCAGGGTGGCTACACCTTC
CASSPGNRGQGGYTF
>many|TRBJ2-7|TRBV5-1|TRBD2
TGCGCCAGCAGTCTAAAGCGGGGGATATACGAGCAGTACTTC
CASSLKRGIYEQYF
>few|TRBJ2-1|TRBV20-1|TRBD2
TGCAGTGCTGCGGGGACTAGAGCGAACAATGAGCAGTTCTTC
CSAAGTRANNEQFF